This is a list of T cell receptor beta chains from one sample in a study of cytomegalovirus exposure and HLA in healthy donors. Here immunoSEQ multiplex PCR was the method, and the copy in TCRdb shows in-frame clones only, minus some. This sample carries more than 90,000 clones, approximately 80% of them seen once, and the ten largest clones take roughly 4%. Sequenced sample: PBMCs. These receptors originate from a woman in her seventies in good health and CMV-seropositive. The CDR3 runs from the conserved cysteine through the conserved F or W. The D gene is left open where the match is weak. Size is stated for part of the rows, as once, few or many counts, or as a class when the clone is expanded.

TRBJ2-4 TRBV7-2 NA NA TGTGCCAGCAGCTCCAGACGGAGTTCGGCCAAAAACATTCAGTACTTC CASSSRRSSAKNIQYF
TRBJ1-5 TRBV6-6 few NA TGTGCCACCGAAACGGACAACGGCCTTAATCAGCCCCAGCATTTT CATETDNGLNQPQHF
TRBJ2-2 TRBV4-3 NA NA TGCGCCAGCAGCCAAGAACGGCCTAGGAAGGACACCGGGGAGCTGTTTTTT CASSQERPRKDTGELFF
TRBJ2-7 TRBV6-5 NA TRBD1 TGTGCCAGCGGTCCCCCCGGGACAGGCTCCTACGAGCAGTACTTC CASGPPGTGSYEQYF
TRBJ1-1 TRBV5-1 few NA TGCGCCAGCAGCGGGGGGGAGAACACTGAAGCTTTCTTT CASSGGENTEAFF
TRBJ2-1 TRBV4-3 NA TRBD2 TGCGCCAGCAGCCGGAGCGGGAGGGCCCTCGATGAGCAGTTCTTC CASSRSGRALDEQFF
TRBJ2-3 TRBV4-1 NA NA TGCGCCAGCAGCCAAGAAGCGCGCACAGATACGCAGTATTTT CASSQEARTDTQYF
TRBJ2-5 TRBV2 NA NA TGTGCCAGCAGTGACGAGGAGGTGCTTCGGGAGACCCAGTACTTC CASSDEEVLRETQYF
TRBJ2-3 TRBV11-3 NA TRBD2 TGTGCCAGCAGCCCCTCTAGCGGGTACACAGATACGCAGTATTTT CASSPSSGYTDTQYF
TRBJ1-5 TRBV19 NA TRBD1 TGTGCCAGCTCCGGGACAGGGGGCAATCAGCCCCAGCATTTT CASSGTGGNQPQHF
TRBJ2-5 TRBV5-4 NA TRBD1 TGTGCCAGCAGCAAGGACAGGGCCGAAGAGACCCAGTACTTC CASSKDRAEETQYF
TRBJ2-3 TRBV5-1 NA TRBD2 TGCGCCAGCAGCTTGGCCCCAGCGGGAGTCGGCACAGATACGCAGTATTTT CASSLAPAGVGTDTQYF
TRBJ2-2 TRBV5-6 NA NA TGTGCCAGCAGCCCCGGGACAAGGGATACCGGGGAGCTGTTTTTT CASSPGTRDTGELFF
TRBJ1-2 TRBV15 NA TRBD1 TGTGCCACCAGCAGAGTTGGGGGTGGACAGGGGAGCTATGGCTACACCTTC CATSRVGGGQGSYGYTF
TRBJ2-7 TRBV7-9 NA NA TGTGCCAGCAGCTTCCCGGGGATCTCCTACGAGCAGTACTTC CASSFPGISYEQYF
TRBJ2-1 TRBV9 NA TRBD2 TGTGCCAGCAGCGTCCAGGCCCTAGCGGGTTACAATGAGCAGTTCTTC CASSVQALAGYNEQFF
TRBJ1-1 TRBV7-9 few TRBD1 TGTGCCAGCAGCGGAGGGACAGGACAGAACACTGAAGCTTTCTTT CASSGGTGQNTEAFF
TRBJ2-1 TRBV5-1 few NA TGCGCCAGCAGCTTGGAGGAGATAACCTACAATGAGCAGTTCTTC CASSLEEITYNEQFF
TRBJ2-7 TRBV7-8 NA NA TGTGCCAGCAGGATACAAGGAGGTTCCGGCGAGCAGTACTTC CASRIQGGSGEQYF
TRBJ1-2 TRBV30 NA TRBD1 TGTGCCTGGGGGGCGAACAGGGGGCGCCGGGACTATGGCTACACCTTC CAWGANRGRRDYGYTF
TRBJ1-1 TRBV7-2 NA NA TGTGCCAGCAGCCTACGCCGCATGAACACTGAAGCTTTCTTT CASSLRRMNTEAFF
TRBJ2-7 TRBV10-3 once TRBD2 TGTGCCATCAGGCCTAGCGGCCTAACCTACGAGCAGTACTTC CAIRPSGLTYEQYF
TRBJ2-3 TRBV4-2 NA NA TGTGCCAGCAGCCAAGAAGGCAGGGAGGCAGATACGCAGTATTTT CASSQEGREADTQYF
TRBJ1-6 TRBV7-3 once NA TGTGCCAGCAGCTTAAGGGGGCTGGATAATTCACCCCTCCACTTT CASSLRGLDNSPLHF
TRBJ1-2 TRBV5-1 few NA TGCGCCAGCAGCTTGGAAGACAGCTTAAACTATGGCTACACCTTC CASSLEDSLNYGYTF
TRBJ1-1 TRBV25-1 NA TRBD1 TGTGCCAGCAGTGAATTACACGGACAGGGCAGCACTGAAGCTTTCTTT CASSELHGQGSTEAFF
TRBJ2-7 TRBV28 NA TRBD2 TGTGCCAGCAGTTTACCGGCGGGGGGGACGGGCGAGCAGTACTTC CASSLPAGGTGEQYF
TRBJ2-7 TRBV6-6 NA TRBD2 TGTGCCAGCAGTACCCATTTAGCGGGAAACACCTACGAGCAGTACTTC CASSTHLAGNTYEQYF
TRBJ2-3 TRBV27 NA TRBD1 TGTGCCAGCAGTCCCCGACAGGGCCCAGATACGCAGTATTTT CASSPRQGPDTQYF
TRBJ2-7 TRBV7-2 NA TRBD2 TGTGCCAGCAGCGAGGGAGCGGGGCCGGCCTACGAACAGTACTTC CASSEGAGPAYEQYF
TRBJ2-7 TRBV7-2 NA NA TGTGCCAGCTCTCGGTCTACTACCTCCTACGAGCAGTACTTC CASSRSTTSYEQYF
TRBJ2-5 TRBV5-1 NA TRBD2 TGCGCCAGCAGCTTTTACGGGAGGGGTGAGACCCAGTACTTC CASSFYGRGETQYF
TRBJ2-7 TRBV7-2 NA TRBD2 TGTGCCAGCAGCTCGGGACTAGTCTACGAGCAGTACTTC CASSSGLVYEQYF
TRBJ2-1 TRBV30 NA NA TGTGCCTGGAGTACAGGCCCTTTTGCGCATGAGCAGTTCTTC CAWSTGPFAHEQFF
TRBJ1-5 TRBV6-5 NA NA TGTGCCAGCAGTACCTTGAGTAGCAATCAGCCCCAGCATTTT CASSTLSSNQPQHF
TRBJ2-7 TRBV4-1 NA TRBD1 TGCGCCAGCAGCCGGACAGGTAAAGTGAACGAGCAGTACTTC CASSRTGKVNEQYF
TRBJ2-1 TRBV30 once TRBD2 TGTGCCTGGAGTCCGACTAGCGGGAGGTCCCACAATGAGCAGTTCTTC CAWSPTSGRSHNEQFF
TRBJ1-3 TRBV28 NA NA TGTGCCAGCAGTTCAGGACCCGGAGGAGTTTCTGGAAACACCATATATTTT CASSSGPGGVSGNTIYF
TRBJ2-5 TRBV7-2 NA TRBD1 TGTGCCAGCAGCTTAGGGGGGACAGCCCAGTGGTACTTC CASSLGGTAQWYF
TRBJ2-7 TRBV28 NA NA TGTGCCAGCAGACCAGGACACCATGCCTACGAGCAGTACTTC CASRPGHHAYEQYF
TRBJ2-1 TRBV5-1 NA TRBD1 TGCGCCAGCAGCGTAGGGACAGGATGGTCCTACAATGAGCAGTTCTTC CASSVGTGWSYNEQFF
TRBJ1-3 TRBV4-2 few TRBD1 TGTGCCAGCAGCCCGGGACAGGCCTGGGACACCATATATTTT CASSPGQAWDTIYF
TRBJ1-1 TRBV7-3 once TRBD1 TGTGCCAGCAGCTTAACGGCAGGGGGCAAGACGGGCACTGAAGCTTTCTTT CASSLTAGGKTGTEAFF
TRBJ2-3 TRBV6-4 NA NA TGTGCCAGCAGTGTAGAGCGGGCCCCCCAAGATACGCAGTATTTT CASSVERAPQDTQYF
TRBJ2-1 TRBV6-1 NA NA TGTGCCAGCAGTGAGTTCGGGCGGGCATCCTACAATGAGCAGTTCTTC CASSEFGRASYNEQFF
TRBJ1-5 TRBV28 NA NA TGTGCCAGCAGTCGAGGGGGAAGCAATCAGCCCCAGCATTTT CASSRGGSNQPQHF
TRBJ2-7 TRBV7-9 once NA TGTGCCAGCAGCGATTCTAGCGTAACCTACGAGCAGTACTTC CASSDSSVTYEQYF
TRBJ2-1 TRBV29-1 NA TRBD2 TGCAGCGGGGGGAGGGGTAGCGGGAGAGTCAATGAGCAGTTCTTC CSGGRGSGRVNEQFF
TRBJ1-6 TRBV7-9 NA NA TGTGCCAGCAGCCAACAGGGAAACAATTCACCCCTCCACTTT CASSQQGNNSPLHF
TRBJ2-5 TRBV13 NA NA TGTGCCAGCAGCTTAGGGGGGGGATGGGAGACCCAGTACTTC CASSLGGGWETQYF
TRBJ1-5 TRBV6-1 NA NA TGTGCCAGCAGTGTTTCGCAGGGTAGGGATCAGCCCCAGCATTTT CASSVSQGRDQPQHF
TRBJ2-2 TRBV28 NA NA TGTGCCAGCAGCTCCCCCGGGACTGGCTACACCGGGGAGCTGTTTTTT CASSSPGTGYTGELFF
TRBJ2-1 TRBV28 NA TRBD2 TGTGCCAGCAGTCCCGGGGGAGCGGGAGAGGATGAGCAGTTCTTC CASSPGGAGEDEQFF